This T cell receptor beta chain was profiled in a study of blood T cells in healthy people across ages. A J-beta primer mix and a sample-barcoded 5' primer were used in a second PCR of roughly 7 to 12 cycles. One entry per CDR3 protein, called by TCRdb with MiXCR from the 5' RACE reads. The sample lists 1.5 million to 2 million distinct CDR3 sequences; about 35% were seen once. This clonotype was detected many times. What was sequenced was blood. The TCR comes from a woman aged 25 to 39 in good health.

The CDR3 nucleotides read TGCGCCAGCAGCCCTTTCGGACTAGCGGGGACCTACGAGCAGTACTTC. Translation: CASSPFGLAGTYEQYF. V gene TRBV4-1 combines with J gene TRBJ2-7, with 12 bases aligning to TRBD2. The CDR3 runs to 16 residues. Germline lookup yields CDR1 MGHRA and CDR2 YSYEKL. Unmatched junction bases numbered 6, after V lost 4 bases and J lost 2 bases.